This TCR beta chain derives from a study of CD8+CD57+ T cells in acquired aplastic anemia. Study information: Sorted CD4+ and CD8+ cell DNA averaged approximately 3.2 ug. CD4+ cells from healthy donors averaged around 10 million reads.

On this clonotype: Its specificity is unknown.

Whole-study findings and limits: There were 25 to 35 CD8+ CDR3 sequences that occurred in both patients and controls. Patients and controls were not found to differ significantly in CD8+ Simpson's diversity.

The V and J ends lost 9 bases and 7 bases, in that order; junction bases with no gene match: 8. This CDR3 is 15 amino acids long. CDR1 and CDR2 (germline): LNHDA, SQIVND (reference sequence). The study profiled TCR beta VDJ and CDR3 using genomic DNA as template. TCRdb used MiXCR to reprocess the reads, holding one entry per CDR3 protein. The data hold more than 45,000 distinct CDR3 sequences, with approximately 78% observed a single time. Input material: sorted CD4+, CD8+, or CD8+CD57+ T cells (not recorded which) from PBMCs. The sequence derives from a human donor in good health, serving as a control. V usage is TRBV19 and J usage is TRBJ2-1; 14 bases align to TRBD2. DNA of the CDR3: TGTGCCAGCGGGGGACTAGCGGGAGTCGAGAATGAGCAGTTCTTC. It yields the protein CASGGLAGVENEQFF.